This T cell receptor (beta chain) was recovered during a study of cytomegalovirus exposure and HLA in healthy donors. At the level of the study: The early release's HLA-typed donors yielded roughly 85 million unique TCRs.

V lost 4 bases to trimming and J lost 5 bases, with 15 bases between them. Germline assignment: CDR1 SGHNT and CDR2 YYREEE (reference sequence). This CDR3 spans 14 amino acids. Points from the study as a whole: When analyzed later, a missense DCLRE1C variant was found to be linked to TCR beta V- and J-gene trimming. Reported findings show TCR beta sequences accurately forecast HLA-A and HLA-B alleles in most subjects.

The study ran its PCR with 60 Vbeta and 13 Jbeta primers. Libraries were prepared by immunoSEQ multiplex PCR; TCRdb keeps only in-frame clonotypes and omits some of them. Here the sample spans 150,000 to 200,000 clones, around four fifths being singletons. This clone was picked up a small number of times. Its specificity is unknown. The chain recombines TRBV5-4 with TRBJ1-1; D gene ambiguous. This TCR derives from a girl aged 2 to 10 in good health and CMV-seropositive. Sequencing was done on a sample of PBMCs. This chain's CDR3 is CASSQEIRGTEAFF. The CDR3 DNA follows: TGTGCCAGCAGCCAAGAAATTAGAGGGACTGAAGCTTTCTTT.